These T cell receptor beta chains were read from a single sample in a study of blood T cells in healthy people across ages. TCRdb reanalysed the 5' RACE reads using MiXCR and keeps one entry per CDR3 protein. This table has roughly 2 million distinct CDR3 sequences, approximately 50% appearing once. The material sequenced was blood. The receptors derive from a woman between 40 and 50 years old in good health. Both conserved end residues are part of each CDR3. The D gene is left open where the match is weak. The size entry is marked missing in some rows and otherwise reads once, few, many or a size class.

J gene | D gene | V gene | clone size | CDR3 DNA | CDR3 protein
TRBJ2-1 | . | TRBV14 | . | TGTGCCAGCCTCGGACAGGAGGGTTGCGGGGGCAGCAACAATGAGCAGTTCTTC | CASLGQEGCGGSNNEQFF
TRBJ1-3 | . | TRBV6-1 | . | TGTGCCAGCAGTCAAGAAGGGGGGGAGACTGGAAACACCATATATTTT | CASSQEGGETGNTIYF
TRBJ2-1 | TRBD1 | TRBV20-1 | . | TGCAGTGCCGGGGACAGAATTTACAGTGGGCAGTTCTTC | CSAGDRIYSGQFF
TRBJ2-1 | . | TRBV20-1 | . | TGCAGTGCTGCCCTTCAGGGTTACAATGAGCAGTTCTTC | CSAALQGYNEQFF
TRBJ1-2 | TRBD1 | TRBV7-3 | few | TGTGCCAGCAGCCCCGGGACAGGGCAAGGCTACACCTTC | CASSPGTGQGYTF
TRBJ2-4 | TRBD2 | TRBV20-1 | . | TGCAGTGCCGCCGGTCGGGGGGACCTTAGGAACATTCAGTACTTC | CSAAGRGDLRNIQYF
TRBJ2-7 | . | TRBV6-2/TRBV6-3 | . | TGTGCCAGCTGGATTCCAAGCTACGAGCAGTACTTC | CASWIPSYEQYF
TRBJ2-2 | . | TRBV24-1 | . | TGTGCCACCAGTGACCCTAGGGACACTTTGAACGGGGAGCTGTTTTTT | CATSDPRDTLNGELFF
TRBJ2-5 | . | TRBV9 | . | TGTGCCAGCACCAGCGGAGCCCAGATCCAAGAGACCCAGTACTTC | CASTSGAQIQETQYF
TRBJ2-5 | TRBD2 | TRBV12-3/TRBV12-4 | . | TGTGCCAGCAGTAGGAGCGGGGGGGCGGCTGAGACCCAGTACTTC | CASSRSGGAAETQYF
TRBJ2-7 | . | TRBV5-6 | few | TGTGCCAGCAGCGGACAGCCACACGAGCAGTACTTC | CASSGQPHEQYF
TRBJ2-5 | . | TRBV9 | many | TGTGCCAGCAGCGTAGACTCAGGGGAGACCCAGTACTTC | CASSVDSGETQYF
TRBJ1-2 | . | TRBV5-5 | few | TGTGCCAGCAGCCTAGGGTTGCGGGGTGGCTACACCTTC | CASSLGLRGGYTF
TRBJ2-3 | . | TRBV7-9 | few | TGTGCCACCACCGGGGGACAGAGCTTCACAGATACGCAGTATTTT | CATTGGQSFTDTQYF
TRBJ2-6 | TRBD1 | TRBV6-2/TRBV6-3 | . | TGTGCCAGCAGTTACCGGCGGACAGGGGCTGGGGCCAACGTCCTGACTTTC | CASSYRRTGAGANVLTF
TRBJ1-2 | . | TRBV6-5 | . | TGTGCCACCCAGGGTGGAAGAAACTATGGCTACACCTTC | CATQGGRNYGYTF
TRBJ2-7 | . | TRBV6-6 | few | TGTGCCAGCAGGCCTTGGGGGCAGGCGACCTACGAGCAGTACTTC | CASRPWGQATYEQYF